The 21 T cell receptor beta chains in this list originate from one sample, sequenced in a study of long-term antiretroviral therapy in people with HIV. The assay, immunoSEQ v3.0, was run at survey level. This table comes from immunoSEQ multiplex PCR, and its TCRdb copy is limited to in-frame clones, with some not included. The table lists under 30,000 clones, approximately 85% of them singletons, with around 8.3% in the top ten. This material consisted of unsorted PBMCs, taken 3 years after starting antiretroviral therapy. These receptors were obtained from a middle-aged man with HIV.

This chain connects TRBV30 to TRBJ1-2, with a possible D match to TRBD1 (5 bases). V lost 0 bases and J lost 7, with 15 bases in between. Germline V gene data show CDR1 as GTSNPN and CDR2 as SVGIG (reference sequence). The CDR3 is 14 amino acids. Here the CDR3 DNA reads TGTGCCTGGAGTGTACTCGACAGAGGACTTGGCTACACCTTC. It yields the protein CAWSVLDRGLGYTF.

V and J are TRBV11-2 and TRBJ2-1, with 13 positions matching TRBD2. Germline-derived CDR1 and CDR2 are SGHAT and FQNNGV. Trimming at V came to 3 bases and at J to 7 bases, leaving 6 bases not matched to a gene. The CDR3 sequence is 16 residues long. CDR3 nucleotides: TGTGCCAGCAGCTTTTCCGGGACTAGCGGGAAGAATGAGCAGTTCTTC. Protein: CASSFSGTSGKNEQFF.

The genes are TRBV13 and TRBJ2-1; no clear D gene. V shed 4 bases and J shed 6 bases, with 10 bases lying between them. The CDR3 runs to 13 residues. CDR1 is PRHDT, CDR2 FYEKMQ, per germline (reference sequence). The CDR3: CASSYSRRNEQFF. The CDR3 DNA reads TGTGCCAGCAGCTATTCACGGCGCAATGAGCAGTTCTTC.

V gene TRBV7-3 combines with J gene TRBJ1-2; D not resolved. Trimming left V 5 bases short and J 0 bases short, with 7 bases between. This CDR3 has 13 residues. Germline V gene lookup returns CDR1 SGHTA and CDR2 FQGTGA. CDR3: CASSPDANYGYTF. The CDR3 DNA reads TGTGCCAGCAGCCCAGACGCTAACTATGGCTACACCTTC.

This clone is a singleton in its sample. The rearrangement links TRBV5-1 to TRBJ1-1, with a tentative D call TRBD1 (6 bases). This CDR3 is built from 17 residues. The V end was cut by 0 bases, the J end by 5 bases, with 20 bases between. From germline, CDR1 is SGHRS and CDR2 YFSETQ. This chain's CDR3 is CASSLALYREGGTEAFF. The CDR3 DNA reads TGCGCCAGCAGCTTGGCCCTATACAGGGAGGGAGGGACTGAAGCTTTCTTT.

The rearrangement uses TRBV5-1 and TRBJ2-2, with a possible D match to TRBD2 (7 bases). Germline values: CDR1 SGHRS, CDR2 YFSETQ. The CDR3 extends over 17 amino acids. The V end lost 2 bases, the J end lost 2 bases, and 16 bases lay between the germline ends. In DNA, the CDR3 is TGCGCCAGCAGCTTAGTTGGCGGGGGCCCAAACACCGGGGAGCTGTTTTTT. This codes for CASSLVGGGPNTGELFF.

The chain joins TRBV6-1 to TRBJ1-2; D remains ambiguous. Germline assignment: CDR1 MNHNS and CDR2 SASEGT. This CDR3 is built from 12 residues. This CDR3 reads CANRRANYGYTF. The CDR3 nucleotides read TGTGCGAATAGGAGGGCTAACTATGGCTACACCTTC.

The chain combines TRBV5-1 with TRBJ1-4; possibly TRBD1 for D (6 bases). The CDR3 is made up of 14 amino acids. Trimming removed 5 bases at V and 3 bases at J, with 11 bases between. Germline assignment: CDR1 SGHRS and CDR2 YFSETQ. CDR3: CASSEGGANEKLFF. The DNA for the CDR3 is TGCGCCAGCAGTGAAGGGGGTGCTAATGAAAAACTGTTTTTT.

The V and J genes are TRBV18 and TRBJ1-4; 7 nucleotides agree with TRBD1. The germline gives CDR1 KGHSH, CDR2 LQKENI. Germline trimming cut 3 bases from V and 7 bases from J; bases unmatched to any gene: 5. This CDR3 region has 14 residues. The CDR3 is CASSPGQAGEKLFF. Here the CDR3 DNA reads TGTGCCAGCTCACCCGGACAGGCGGGTGAAAAACTGTTTTTT.

The chain combines TRBV13 with TRBJ2-3, with D unresolved. CDR1 is PRHDT, CDR2 FYEKMQ, per germline (reference sequence). The CDR3 sequence is 14 residues long. Trimming removed 5 bases at V and 4 bases at J, with 13 bases between. Here the CDR3 DNA reads TGTGCCAGCAGCGCAATAAATGGGGCAGATACGCAGTATTTT. This encodes CASSAINGADTQYF.

The chain has TRBV5-1 and TRBJ1-6; D not certain. The CDR3 spans 13 residues. Trimming took 5 bases from V and 10 from J, leaving 13 bases between them. CDR1 and CDR2 from the germline V gene are SGHRS and YFSETQ. The CDR3 region is CASRVRLGSPLHF. CDR3 coding DNA: TGCGCCAGCAGGGTGCGGTTGGGATCACCCCTCCACTTT.

J is TRBJ1-2 and V is TRBV28; D gene uncertain. Trimming pared 3 bases from V and 5 bases from J, leaving 7 bases between. From germline, CDR1 is MDHEN and CDR2 SYDVKM. This CDR3 is 12 amino acids long. CDR3 bases: TGTGCCAGCAGTTTCAAAGGGTATGGCTACACCTTC. It translates to CASSFKGYGYTF.

The V gene is TRBV7-9, the J gene TRBJ1-2; D unclear. Germline CDR1 is SEHNR and CDR2 is FQNEAQ (reference sequence). Trimming removed 5 bases from V and 2 bases from J, with 18 bases in between. The CDR3 is 16 amino acids. CDR3 amino acids: CASSPPQAGANYGYTF. The CDR3 DNA sequence: TGTGCCAGCAGCCCTCCTCAGGCAGGCGCGAACTATGGCTACACCTTC.

This chain uses TRBV12-5 with TRBJ2-1; a possible D gene is TRBD2 (6 bases). V lost 2 bases and J lost 5, with 13 bases in between. This CDR3 has 15 amino acids. Germline CDR1 is LGHNT and CDR2 is FRNRAP. CDR3 protein: CASGLQRGNDNEQFF. CDR3 sequence (DNA): TGTGCTAGTGGTTTGCAACGGGGGAATGACAATGAGCAGTTCTTC. Based on the CDR3 plus reference TRBV12-5 and TRBJ2-1, the full variable domain is DARVTQTPRHKVTEMGQEVTMRCQPILGHNTVFWYRQTMMQGLELLAYFRNRAPLDDSGMPKDRFSAEMPDATLATLKIQPSEPRDSAVYFCASGLQRGNDNEQFFGPGTRLTVL.

The V call is TRBV6-6, the J call TRBJ1-5, with D possibly TRBD1 on 5 matching bases. The CDR3 has 13 residues. Germline V gene lookup returns CDR1 MNHNY and CDR2 SVGAGI (reference sequence). Trimming pared 9 bases from V and 6 bases from J, leaving 15 bases between. Written as DNA, the CDR3 is TGTGCCAGTCAGGGATTTGGGGGTCAGCCCCAGCATTTT. Its translation is CASQGFGGQPQHF.

V usage is TRBV9 and J usage is TRBJ1-1; 7 bases fit TRBD1. V lost 7 bases to trimming and J lost 3 bases; unmatched junction nucleotides: 6. CDR3 length: 13 residues. Germline V gives CDR1 SGDLS, CDR2 YYNGEE. The CDR3 loop is CASATGTDTEAFF. CDR3 in DNA: TGTGCCAGCGCGACAGGGACGGACACTGAAGCTTTCTTT.

This chain connects TRBV10-2 to TRBJ2-7; D possibly uses TRBD1 or TRBD2 (5 bases each). There are 19 residues in the CDR3. Trimming cost V 5 bases and J 3 bases, with 29 bases left between them. CDR1 and CDR2 (germline): WSHSY, SAAADI. The CDR3 here is CASSPFGAHKGTILYEQYF. The DNA for the CDR3 is TGCGCCAGCAGTCCTTTTGGTGCACACAAGGGGACGATCCTCTACGAGCAGTACTTC.

The gene calls are TRBV5-6 and TRBJ2-7; D might be TRBD1 (6 bases). V was shortened by 1 base and J by 3 bases, with 8 bases between the two germline ends. Germline V gene sequence: CDR1 SGHDT, CDR2 YYEEEE. The CDR3 has 13 amino acids. The CDR3 sequence: CASSLWTDYEQYF. The CDR3, as DNA: TGTGCCAGCAGCTTGTGGACAGACTACGAGCAGTACTTC.

This chain links TRBV5-6 with TRBJ2-7, with a tentative D call TRBD2 (6 bases). Germline CDR1 reads SGHDT; CDR2 reads YYEEEE. The CDR3 is 14 amino acids. Trimming pared 0 bases from V and 3 bases from J, leaving 10 bases between. The CDR3 is CASSLAAGNYEQYF. CDR3 DNA sequence: TGTGCCAGCAGCTTGGCCGCGGGGAACTACGAGCAGTACTTC.

V usage is TRBV9 and J usage is TRBJ2-2, with 7 bases that match TRBD1. This CDR3 is built from 13 residues. From germline, CDR1 is SGDLS and CDR2 YYNGEE. With V trimmed by 5 bases and J by 7 bases, 5 bases remained unmatched. The CDR3 spells CASSTGVGGELFF. In DNA, the CDR3 is TGTGCCAGCAGTACAGGGGTGGGCGGGGAGCTGTTTTTT.

The J gene is TRBJ1-2, the V gene TRBV13, with TRBD1 matching 9 bases. V trimming: 5 bases; J trimming: 2 bases; junction bases outside the gene matches: 3. Germline CDR1 is PRHDT and CDR2 is FYEKMQ (reference sequence). This CDR3 spans 14 amino acids. CDR3 coding DNA: TGTGCCAGCAGCACAGGGGGCCCGAACTATGGCTACACCTTC. As protein: CASSTGGPNYGYTF. Complete variable domain (other parts from reference TRBV13 and TRBJ1-2): AAGVIQSPRHLIKEKRETATLKCYPIPRHDTVYWYQQGPGQDPQFLISFYEKMQSDKGSIPDRFSAQQFSDYHSELNMSSLELGDSALYFCASSTGGPNYGYTFGSGTRLTVV.